The 14 T cell receptor beta chains below all came from one sample that was sequenced in a study of shared clonotypes between healthy human individuals. Using immunoSEQ multiplex PCR, the repertoire was profiled, and TCRdb retains in-frame clones only, with some absent. The table lists approximately 1.4 million clones, roughly 98% of them singletons. The source material was naive CD4+ T cells sorted from blood. Stated subset: CD45RA+ positively selected. The receptor source for this set is a man younger than 45 in good health.

The gene calls are TRBV7-2 and TRBJ2-1; TRBD2 matches at 8 bases. CDR3 length: 15 amino acids. V shed 2 bases, J shed 5 bases, and the junction held 5 bases outside the gene matches. Germline V gene data show CDR1 as SGHTA and CDR2 as FQGNSA. The CDR3 bases are TGTGCCAGCAGCTTACCGGGAGGGCCTAACAATGAGCAGTTCTTC. Amino acid sequence: CASSLPGGPNNEQFF.

The chain recombines TRBV28 with TRBJ1-2; 7 positions match TRBD1. Looked up from germline, CDR1 is MDHEN and CDR2 is SYDVKM. The junction had 9 bases not matched to a gene; V was cut back by 6 bases and J by 5 bases. This CDR3 is 14 amino acids long. CDR3 in DNA: TGTGCCAGCAGCTGGGACAGCCGAGGATATGGCTACACCTTC. Translated, it gives CASSWDSRGYGYTF.

The chain uses TRBV5-4 and TRBJ2-2; TRBD1 matches at 7 bases. The V gene's germline CDR1 is SGHNT and CDR2 YYREEE (reference sequence). V was clipped by 2 bases and J by 6 bases; unmatched bases: 10. CDR3 length: 16 amino acids. This CDR3 is CASSFPRQGRAGELFF. The CDR3 nucleotides read TGTGCCAGCAGCTTCCCTCGACAGGGAAGGGCCGGGGAGCTGTTTTTT.

The V and J genes are TRBV7-9 and TRBJ2-7; 7 bases map to TRBD2. This CDR3 has 13 amino acids. The germline V gene encodes CDR1 SEHNR and CDR2 FQNEAQ (reference sequence). Unmatched junction bases numbered 1, after V lost 1 base and J lost 4 bases. This CDR3 reads CASSLGEGYEQYF. The CDR3 nucleotides read TGTGCCAGCAGCTTAGGGGAGGGATACGAGCAGTACTTC.

CDR3 residues: CASSIGTLQSSYEQYF. For the CDR3, the DNA is TGCGCCAGCAGCATTGGAACTCTCCAGAGCTCCTACGAGCAGTACTTC. V is TRBV5-1 and J is TRBJ2-7; D is undetermined. The germline gives CDR1 SGHRS, CDR2 YFSETQ. This CDR3 spans 16 amino acids. V dropped 4 bases and J dropped 0 bases, with 17 bases sitting between them.

The chain employs TRBV5-6 and TRBJ1-1, with TRBD1 matching 7 bases. This CDR3 has 13 amino acids. After removal of 0 bases from V and 9 bases from J, the junction contained 5 bases not matched to a gene. Germline CDR1 SGHDT, CDR2 YYEEEE. In DNA, the CDR3 is TGTGCCAGCAGCTTGGGACAGGGTCCGAAAGCTTTCTTT. Translated, it gives CASSLGQGPKAFF.

This chain uses TRBV11-3 with TRBJ2-6; D unclear. Trimming cost V 1 base and J 4 bases, with 5 bases left between them. The CDR3 consists of 14 residues. Germline assignment: CDR1 SGHNT and CDR2 YENEEA. CDR3 region: CASSLGTGANVLTF. CDR3 nucleotides: TGTGCCAGCAGCTTAGGAACCGGGGCCAACGTCCTGACTTTC. The full variable domain, with the rest looked up from reference TRBV11-3 and TRBJ2-6, is EAGVVQSPRYKIIEKKQPVAFWCNPISGHNTLYWYLQNLGQGPELLIRYENEEAVDDSQLPKDRFSAERLKGVDSTLKIQPAELGDSAVYLCASSLGTGANVLTFGAGSRLTVL.

The chain is built from TRBV18 and TRBJ2-1; 7 bases align to TRBD2. The CDR3 totals 16 residues. V lost 2 bases, J lost 5 bases, and 9 bases stayed unmatched. Germline CDR1 reads KGHSH; CDR2 reads LQKENI. CDR3 sequence reads: CASSPGYERGHNEQFF. In DNA, the CDR3 is TGTGCCAGCTCACCAGGTTATGAGCGGGGCCACAATGAGCAGTTCTTC.

The rearrangement links TRBV21-1 to TRBJ2-2; the D call in the table, TRBD1, was not verified against the DNA. TRBV21-1 is deemed a pseudogene. This CDR3 is 16 amino acids long. The CDR3 spells CASSKKGVSITGELFF. The CDR3 DNA reads TGTGCCAGCAGCAAAAAAGGGGTCTCAATCACCGGGGAGCTGTTTTTT.

The chain links TRBV4-3 to TRBJ2-3; the D gene is possibly TRBD2 (7 bases). This CDR3 is built from 17 residues. CDR1 and CDR2 (germline): LGHNA, YSLEER. Trimming took 0 bases from V and 7 from J, leaving 20 bases between them. This CDR3 reads CASSQESGGARSYTQYF. For the CDR3, the DNA is TGCGCCAGCAGCCAAGAGTCTGGGGGGGCTAGGTCGTATACGCAGTATTTT.

The chain recombines TRBV19 with TRBJ1-1, with D tentatively TRBD1 (6 bases). CDR1 is LNHDA, CDR2 SQIVND, per germline (reference sequence). CDR3 length: 14 amino acids. V lost 5 bases and J 4 bases, leaving 14 bases between the germline ends. CDR3 amino acids: CASSRTGFATEAFF. Written as DNA, the CDR3 is TGTGCCAGTAGTCGCACAGGGTTTGCCACTGAAGCTTTCTTT.

V and J are TRBV18 and TRBJ2-4; 9 bases agree with TRBD2. V gave up 1 base and J gave up 9 bases; unmatched junction bases: 4. This CDR3 region has 14 residues. The V gene's germline CDR1 is KGHSH and CDR2 LQKENI. The CDR3, as DNA: TGTGCCAGCTCACCACTAGCGGGAGATTTCATTCAGTACTTC. As protein: CASSPLAGDFIQYF.

This clone was seen only once. This chain joins TRBV12-5 and TRBJ1-1, with D unclear. This CDR3 spans 13 amino acids. Germline V gives CDR1 LGHNT, CDR2 FRNRAP. Trimming pared 1 base from V and 5 bases from J, leaving 8 bases between. DNA of the CDR3: TGTGCTAGTGGTTTGGAGCCGGGAACTGAAGCTTTCTTT. It is translated as CASGLEPGTEAFF.

The chain is built from TRBV28 and TRBJ2-7, with D unclear. V shed 1 base and J shed 7 bases, with 11 bases lying between them. CDR3 length equals 13 residues. Per the germline V gene, CDR1 is MDHEN and CDR2 is SYDVKM. CDR3 nucleotides: TGTGCCAGCAGTTTATTAGGATTTGGGGAGCAGTACTTC. Protein product: CASSLLGFGEQYF.